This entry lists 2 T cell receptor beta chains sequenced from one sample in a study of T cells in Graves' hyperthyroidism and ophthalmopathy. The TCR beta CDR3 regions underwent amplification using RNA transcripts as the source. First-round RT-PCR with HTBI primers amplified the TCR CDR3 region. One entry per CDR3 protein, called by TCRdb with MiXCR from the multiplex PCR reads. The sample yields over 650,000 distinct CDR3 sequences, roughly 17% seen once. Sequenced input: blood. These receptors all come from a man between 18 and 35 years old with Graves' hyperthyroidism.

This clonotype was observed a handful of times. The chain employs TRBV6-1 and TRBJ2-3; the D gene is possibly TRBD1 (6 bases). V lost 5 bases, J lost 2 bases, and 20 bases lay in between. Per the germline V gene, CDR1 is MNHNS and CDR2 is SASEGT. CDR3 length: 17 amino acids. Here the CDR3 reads CASSSDRSTAPTDTQYF. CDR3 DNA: TGTGCCAGCAGTTCCGACAGGTCCACGGCCCCCACAGATACGCAGTATTTT.

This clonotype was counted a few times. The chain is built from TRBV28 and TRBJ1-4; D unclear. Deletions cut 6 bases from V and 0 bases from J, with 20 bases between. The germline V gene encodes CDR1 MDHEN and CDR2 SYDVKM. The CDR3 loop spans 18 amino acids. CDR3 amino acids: CASSYEVGEPTTNEKLFF. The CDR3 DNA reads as TGTGCCAGCAGCTACGAGGTTGGGGAACCGACAACTAATGAAAAACTGTTTTTT.